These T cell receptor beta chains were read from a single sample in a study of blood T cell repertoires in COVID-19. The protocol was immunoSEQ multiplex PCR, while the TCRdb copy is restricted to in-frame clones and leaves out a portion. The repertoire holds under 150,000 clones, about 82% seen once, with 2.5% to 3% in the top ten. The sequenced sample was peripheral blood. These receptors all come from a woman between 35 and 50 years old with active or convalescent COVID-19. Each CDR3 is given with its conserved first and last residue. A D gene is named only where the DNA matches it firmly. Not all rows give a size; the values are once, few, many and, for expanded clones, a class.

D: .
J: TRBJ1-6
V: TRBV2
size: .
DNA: TGTGCCAGCAGTGAAAGAGCCTCCTATAATTCACCCCTCCACTTT
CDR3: CASSERASYNSPLHF

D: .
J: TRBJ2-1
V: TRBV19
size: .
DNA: TGTGCCAGTAGTCCCCTTGGCTGGGAGCAGTTCTTC
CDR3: CASSPLGWEQFF

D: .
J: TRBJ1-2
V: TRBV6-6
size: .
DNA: TGTGCCAGCAGTTACTCGACAAACGCGGGCTACACCTTC
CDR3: CASSYSTNAGYTF

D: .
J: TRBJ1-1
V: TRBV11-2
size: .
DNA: TGTGCCAGCAGCTTAGTACAGATGAACACTGAAGCTTTCTTT
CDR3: CASSLVQMNTEAFF

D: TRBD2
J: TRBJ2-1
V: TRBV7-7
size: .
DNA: TGTGCTAGCAGCTTAGCGGCGGGGGGGCCCGTGGGTCCCAATGAGCAGTTCTTC
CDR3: CASSLAAGGPVGPNEQFF

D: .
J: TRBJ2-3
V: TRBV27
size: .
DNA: TGTGCCAGCAGTTTAATGAGGGCTAGCGCCATCACAGATACGCAGTATTTT
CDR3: CASSLMRASAITDTQYF

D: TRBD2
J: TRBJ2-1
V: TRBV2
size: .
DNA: TGTGCCAGCAGTCTACGACTAGCGTCGTCGAATGAGCAGTTCTTC
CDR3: CASSLRLASSNEQFF

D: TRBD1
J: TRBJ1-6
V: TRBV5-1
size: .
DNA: TGCGCCAGCAGCCCGCCGGACAGGGATAATTCACCCCTCCACTTT
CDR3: CASSPPDRDNSPLHF

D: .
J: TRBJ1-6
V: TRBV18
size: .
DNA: TGTGCCAGCTCACCAAGTGCCCAGGGTAGTTCACCCCTCCACTTT
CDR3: CASSPSAQGSSPLHF

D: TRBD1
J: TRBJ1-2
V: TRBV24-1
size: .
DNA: TGTGCCACCAGTGACTCCCGGGACAGGGTAACCGGCGGCTACACCTTC
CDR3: CATSDSRDRVTGGYTF

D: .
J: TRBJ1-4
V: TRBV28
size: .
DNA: TGTGCCAGCGCCGCCCGGCGACTGAATGAAAAACTGTTTTTT
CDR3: CASAARRLNEKLFF

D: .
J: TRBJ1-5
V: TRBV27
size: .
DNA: TGTGCCAGCAGCTCACGCTGGGGCGCCGATCAGCCCCAGCATTTT
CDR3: CASSSRWGADQPQHF

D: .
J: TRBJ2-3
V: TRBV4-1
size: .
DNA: TGCGCCAGCAGCCCCGAGACAGGTCCAGATACGCAGTATTTT
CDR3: CASSPETGPDTQYF

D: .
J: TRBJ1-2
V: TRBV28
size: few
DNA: TGTGCCAGCAGTTTATCCAGGGCCTCGGGTGGCTACACCTTC
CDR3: CASSLSRASGGYTF

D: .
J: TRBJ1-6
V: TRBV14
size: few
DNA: TGTGCCAGCAGCCAAGACACCCCTAGGATGTCACCCCTCCACTTT
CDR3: CASSQDTPRMSPLHF

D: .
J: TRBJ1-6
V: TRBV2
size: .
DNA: TGTGCCAGCAGTGGCGACTATAATTCACCCCTCCACTTT
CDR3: CASSGDYNSPLHF

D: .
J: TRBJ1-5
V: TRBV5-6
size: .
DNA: TGTGCCAGCAGCTTGGGCCAGCGAACTATTCAGCCCCAGCATTTT
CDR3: CASSLGQRTIQPQHF

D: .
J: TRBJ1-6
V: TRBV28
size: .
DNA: TGTGCCAGCTCAGGGGTTTCACCCCTCCACTTT
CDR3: CASSGVSPLHF

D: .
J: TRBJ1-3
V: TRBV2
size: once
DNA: TGTGCCAGCAGCTACTTGAGCTCTGGAAACACCATATATTTT
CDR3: CASSYLSSGNTIYF

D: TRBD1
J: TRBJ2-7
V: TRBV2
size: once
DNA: TGTGCCAGCAGTGGGGACAGGGGCCGGCAGTACTTC
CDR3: CASSGDRGRQYF

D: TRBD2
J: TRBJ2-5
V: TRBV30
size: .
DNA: TGTGCCTGGAACCGTAGCGGGAGGGAGACCCAGTACTTC
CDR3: CAWNRSGRETQYF

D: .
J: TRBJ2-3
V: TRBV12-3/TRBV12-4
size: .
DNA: TGTGCCAGCACCCCGGCCGGGTTTCCAACGCAGTATTTT
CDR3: CASTPAGFPTQYF

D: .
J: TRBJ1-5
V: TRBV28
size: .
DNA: TGTGCCAGCAGGTCTTCGGGGTACGGCAATCAGCCCCAGCATTTT
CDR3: CASRSSGYGNQPQHF

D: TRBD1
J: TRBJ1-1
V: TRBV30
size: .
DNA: TGTGCCTGGACGGAGGACAGGGTGAACACTGAAGCTTTCTTT
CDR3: CAWTEDRVNTEAFF

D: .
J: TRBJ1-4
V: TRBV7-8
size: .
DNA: TGTGCCAGCAGCTTAGGGAGCCGGGTTCCAAATGAAAAACTGTTTTTT
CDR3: CASSLGSRVPNEKLFF

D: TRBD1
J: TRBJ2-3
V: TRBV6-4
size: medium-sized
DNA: TGTGCCAGCAGTGACGGGACAGGCACAGATACGCAGTATTTT
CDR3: CASSDGTGTDTQYF

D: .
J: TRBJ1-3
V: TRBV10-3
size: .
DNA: TGTGCCATCTCACAGGGAGTCGGTGGAAACACCATATATTTT
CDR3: CAISQGVGGNTIYF

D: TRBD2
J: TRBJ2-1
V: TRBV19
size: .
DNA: TGTGCCAGTAGTTCAAGACAACTAGCGGGGACCTACAATGAGCAGTTCTTC
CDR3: CASSSRQLAGTYNEQFF